Below are 32 T cell receptor beta chains sequenced from a single sample in a study of T cell changes during pregnancy in multiple sclerosis. The assay was immunoSEQ multiplex PCR, and TCRdb's table has in-frame clones only and misses some. The sample contains about 68,000 clones, more than 80% of which appear only once. The source was peripheral blood, collected in the second trimester of pregnancy. The receptors were gathered from a female donor with multiple sclerosis, enrolled in a pregnancy study.

The chain carries TRBV6-4 and TRBJ2-4, with 7 bases that match TRBD1. CDR3 length: 14 amino acids. CDR1 and CDR2 (germline): MRHNA, SNTAGT. V was pared by 4 bases and J by 5 bases, with 5 bases of the junction left unmatched. As DNA, the CDR3 is TGTGCCAGCAGTGTCCAAGGGGGCGAAAACATTCAGTACTTC. This sequence encodes CASSVQGGENIQYF.

The chain links TRBV25-1 to TRBJ2-7, with TRBD1 matching over 9 bases. CDR3 size: 15 residues. V dropped 3 bases and J dropped 6; count of bases not matched to a gene: 9. Germline CDR1 MGHDK, CDR2 SYGVNS. The CDR3: CASSDSGTGTGEQYF. The CDR3 nucleotides read TGTGCCAGCAGTGACTCCGGGACAGGGACGGGCGAGCAGTACTTC.

The chain has TRBV27 and TRBJ2-1; the match to TRBD1 covers 7 bases. Trimming removed 6 bases from V and 4 bases from J; junction bases left unmatched: 9. CDR1 is MNHEY and CDR2 is SMNVEV in the germline V gene (reference sequence). This CDR3 is 15 amino acids long. The CDR3 sequence is CASSPGQRPYNEQFF. The CDR3 DNA sequence: TGTGCCAGCAGCCCGGGACAGAGACCATACAATGAGCAGTTCTTC.

The V and J genes are TRBV7-3 and TRBJ2-2, with 7 bases matching TRBD2. CDR1 SGHTA and CDR2 FQGTGA come from the germline V gene. CDR3 size: 14 residues. Trimming removed 2 bases from V and 4 bases from J; junction bases left unmatched: 1. The DNA for the CDR3 is TGTGCCAGCAGCTTACAGCGGGGCACCGGGGAGCTGTTTTTT. Protein sequence: CASSLQRGTGELFF.

The chain is built from TRBV5-1 and TRBJ2-5, with a possible D match to TRBD2 (6 bases). The CDR3 consists of 15 residues. In germline, CDR1 is SGHRS, CDR2 YFSETQ. Trimming took off 0 bases at V and 1 base at J, with 10 bases between the two ends. CDR3: CASSLALGGQETQYF. For the CDR3, the DNA is TGCGCCAGCAGCTTGGCCTTGGGGGGCCAAGAGACCCAGTACTTC.

The genes are TRBV27 and TRBJ2-7; perhaps TRBD2 as D (7 bases). CDR1 is MNHEY, CDR2 SMNVEV, per germline (reference sequence). The length of the CDR3 is 13 residues. Trimming stripped 6 bases from V and 2 bases from J, with 11 bases between. The CDR3 sequence: CASRRGGPYEQYF. CDR3 DNA sequence: TGTGCCAGCAGGAGGGGGGGCCCCTACGAGCAGTACTTC.

The chain joins TRBV2 to TRBJ2-2; the D gene is possibly TRBD1 (6 bases). CDR1 is SNHLY, CDR2 FYNNEI, per germline. This CDR3 spans 13 amino acids. Trimming pared 5 bases from V and 6 bases from J, leaving 10 bases between. CDR3 nucleotides: TGTGCCAGCAGTCACAGGGAAGCCGGGGAGCTGTTTTTT. Translated, it gives CASSHREAGELFF.

The rearrangement links TRBV25-1 to TRBJ1-2; 7 bases map to TRBD1. V gave up 6 bases and J gave up 8 bases; unmatched junction bases: 9. The CDR3 totals 13 residues. Germline V gene data show CDR1 as MGHDK and CDR2 as SYGVNS. CDR3 bases: TGTGCCAGCAGCGAAGACAGGGTGAGAGGCTACACCTTC. Translating it yields CASSEDRVRGYTF.

The chain recombines TRBV21-1 with TRBJ2-1; TRBD1 reflects the table's D call only, with no check against the DNA. TRBV21-1 is listed as a pseudogene. This CDR3 is built from 15 residues. The CDR3 DNA reads as TGTGCCAGCAGCCGGGGGCAGGGGGCGGGCAGTGAGCAGTTCTTC. Translating gives CASSRGQGAGSEQFF.

The rearrangement links TRBV6-4 to TRBJ2-3; D possibly corresponds to TRBD2 (6 bases). Germline values: CDR1 MRHNA, CDR2 SNTAGT. CDR3 length: 14 residues. The ends were cut back, 8 bases at V and 0 bases at J, with 12 bases in the middle. The CDR3 DNA reads TGTGCCAGCGGGTCGGGGGAGAGCACAGATACGCAGTATTTT. Amino acids: CASGSGESTDTQYF.

V gene TRBV27 combines with J gene TRBJ2-1; 7 nucleotides match TRBD1. The J segment lost 2 bases and the V segment lost 4 bases, leaving 8 bases of the junction unmatched. Per the germline V gene, CDR1 is MNHEY and CDR2 is SMNVEV (reference sequence). There are 16 residues in the CDR3. CDR3 sequence reads: CASSWKPGQPYNEQFF. The CDR3 coding sequence is TGTGCCAGCAGTTGGAAACCGGGACAGCCCTACAATGAGCAGTTCTTC.

The rearrangement uses TRBV15 and TRBJ1-6; 8 bases align to TRBD1. CDR1 LNHNV and CDR2 YYDKDF come from the germline V gene (reference sequence). The CDR3 is 15 amino acids. J was trimmed by 12 bases and V by 0 bases; bases with no gene match: 7. CDR3 residues: CATSREDRAYLPLHF. CDR3 DNA sequence: TGTGCCACCAGCAGAGAGGACAGGGCGTATTTACCCCTCCACTTT.

The rearrangement joins TRBV11-2 to TRBJ2-7, with 9 bases that match TRBD1. The trim removed 10 bases at V and 5 bases at J, leaving 9 bases unmatched. This CDR3 comprises 13 residues. Germline V lookup: CDR1 SGHAT, CDR2 FQNNGV. The CDR3 DNA sequence: TGTGCCACGAAAGGGACAGGGCGAGACGAGCAGTACTTC. Translating it yields CATKGTGRDEQYF.

This chain uses TRBV5-4 with TRBJ1-1; D may be TRBD1 (5 bases). The CDR3 length is 14 residues. The ends were cut back, 0 bases at V and 5 bases at J, with 11 bases in the middle. Germline lookup yields CDR1 SGHNT and CDR2 YYREEE (reference sequence). Here the CDR3 DNA reads TGTGCCAGCAGCTTGGCCTATGGGGGGACTGAAGCTTTCTTT. It translates to CASSLAYGGTEAFF.

The chain combines TRBV6-1 with TRBJ2-7; D perhaps matches TRBD1 (5 bases). This CDR3 has 13 residues. Per the germline V gene, CDR1 is MNHNS and CDR2 is SASEGT. V lost 3 bases to trimming and J lost 3 bases, with 9 bases between them. The chain's CDR3 is CASSDGQGYEQYF. The CDR3 DNA is TGTGCCAGCAGTGACGGGCAGGGCTACGAGCAGTACTTC.

The chain employs TRBV6-5 and TRBJ2-7; weak D call: TRBD1 (7 bases). Trimming took 4 bases from V and 0 from J, leaving 10 bases between them. CDR3 length: 14 residues. Germline V gene sequence: CDR1 MNHEY, CDR2 SVGAGI. CDR3 nucleotide sequence: TGTGCCAGCAGTTGGCGGGACAGCTCCTACGAGCAGTACTTC. It is translated as CASSWRDSSYEQYF.

V is TRBV5-1 and J is TRBJ2-5, with 13 bases matching TRBD2. Trimming took 7 bases from V and 4 from J; bases not matched to a gene: 7. CDR1 and CDR2 (germline): SGHRS, YFSETQ. This CDR3 comprises 15 residues. CDR3 coding DNA: TGCGCCAGCCGTACTAGCGGGGGGGAGCGAGAGACCCAGTACTTC. Protein sequence: CASRTSGGERETQYF.

V usage is TRBV5-6 and J usage is TRBJ2-5, with 7 nucleotides matching TRBD2. The germline CDR1 and CDR2 sequences are SGHDT and YYEEEE. CDR3 length: 15 amino acids. The V and J ends lost 1 base and 1 base, in that order; junction bases with no gene match: 4. The CDR3 DNA sequence: TGTGCCAGCAGCTTGAAGTGGACTAGCCAAGAGACCCAGTACTTC. Residues: CASSLKWTSQETQYF.

This sequence joins TRBV13 and TRBJ2-2; D is unclear. Between the trimmed V and J ends, which lost 5 bases and 4 bases, there was a span of 8 bases. Germline CDR1 PRHDT, CDR2 FYEKMQ (reference sequence). The CDR3 is made up of 13 amino acids. The DNA for the CDR3 is TGTGCCAGCAGCATACTCGGCACCGGGGAGCTGTTTTTT. This translates into CASSILGTGELFF.

The V gene is TRBV19, the J gene TRBJ2-7; 7 nucleotides align to TRBD1. CDR1 is LNHDA, CDR2 SQIVND, per germline (reference sequence). The CDR3 totals 14 residues. V dropped 3 bases and J dropped 0; count of bases not matched to a gene: 2. This chain's CDR3 is CASSMGQFSYEQYF. CDR3 sequence (DNA): TGTGCCAGTAGTATGGGACAGTTCTCCTACGAGCAGTACTTC. Supplemented by reference TRBV19 and TRBJ2-7, the full variable domain reads DGGITQSPKYLFRKEGQNVTLSCEQNLNHDAMYWYRQDPGQGLRLIYYSQIVNDFQKGDIAEGYSVSREKKESFPLTVTSAQKNPTAFYLCASSMGQFSYEQYFGPGTRLTVT.

The J gene is TRBJ1-1, the V gene TRBV29-1; D is undetermined. V dropped 0 bases and J dropped 6 bases, with 5 bases sitting between them. The germline CDR1 and CDR2 sequences are SQVTM and ANQGSEA. The CDR3 runs to 11 residues. In nucleotides, the CDR3 is TGCAGCGTTGAAGACCCGGCTGAAGCTTTCTTT. Its translation: CSVEDPAEAFF. The full variable domain, in which reference TRBV29-1 and TRBJ1-1 provide the parts outside the CDR3, is SAVISQKPSRDICQRGTSLTIQCQVDSQVTMMFWYRQQPGQSLTLIATANQGSEATYESGFVIDKFPISRPNLTFSTLTVSNMSPEDSSIYLCSVEDPAEAFFGQGTRLTVV.

This clone was seen more than once but under ten times. The chain couples TRBV6-5 to TRBJ1-1; D is ambiguous. The V gene's germline CDR1 is MNHEY and CDR2 SVGAGI. The V and J ends lost 3 bases and 1 base respectively, with 6 bases between them. CDR3 length: 13 amino acids. The CDR3 DNA follows: TGTGCCAGCAGTTATCAGGAGAACACTGAAGCTTTCTTT. Translation: CASSYQENTEAFF.

The chain recombines TRBV11-2 with TRBJ2-7; 11 bases match TRBD2. The CDR3 covers 14 residues. The J segment lost 6 bases and the V segment lost 6 bases, leaving 7 bases of the junction unmatched. The germline V gene has CDR1 SGHAT and CDR2 FQNNGV. The CDR3 here is CASRGIAGGREQYF. For the CDR3, the DNA is TGTGCCAGCAGGGGGATAGCGGGGGGGCGCGAGCAGTACTTC.

The V and J genes are TRBV19 and TRBJ1-4; possibly TRBD1 for D (5 bases). The CDR3 sequence is 15 residues long. With 3 bases removed from V and 3 bases from J, the gap between germline ends came to 11 bases. The germline gives CDR1 LNHDA, CDR2 SQIVND (reference sequence). In DNA, the CDR3 is TGTGCCAGTAGTATCGGAACAGGCGCTAATGAAAAACTGTTTTTT. It is translated as CASSIGTGANEKLFF.

The J gene is TRBJ1-1, the V gene TRBV11-2; D not certain. Germline V gene data show CDR1 as SGHAT and CDR2 as FQNNGV. CDR3 length equals 14 residues. The V gene lost 2 bases and the J gene lost 7 bases, with 14 bases spanning the gap. CDR3 sequence reads: CASSLSDGISEAFF. DNA of the CDR3: TGTGCCAGCAGCTTAAGCGACGGTATCAGTGAAGCTTTCTTT. The full variable domain, its missing parts supplied by reference TRBV11-2 and TRBJ1-1, is EAGVAQSPRYKIIEKRQSVAFWCNPISGHATLYWYQQILGQGPKLLIQFQNNGVVDDSQLPKDRFSAERLKGVDSTLKIQPAKLEDSAVYLCASSLSDGISEAFFGQGTRLTVV.

This clone came up a few times. The sample contains more than one DNA sequence encoding this CDR3. The rearrangement uses TRBV6-6 and TRBJ1-2; 8 bases fit TRBD1. The germline CDR1 and CDR2 sequences are MNHNY and SVGAGI (reference sequence). The V and J ends lost 2 bases and 6 bases, in that order; junction bases with no gene match: 5. The CDR3 consists of 14 residues. The CDR3 loop reads CASSYPGQENGYTF. The CDR3 nucleotides are TGTGCCAGCAGTTACCCGGGACAGGAGAATGGCTACACCTTC.

The rearrangement joins TRBV9 to TRBJ1-6, with TRBD1 identical over 11 bases. The CDR3 sequence is 15 residues long. The germline CDR1 and CDR2 sequences are SGDLS and YYNGEE. The ends lost 7 bases at V and 9 bases at J; junction bases unmatched: 9. The CDR3 loop reads CASSTGTGGGSPLHF. The CDR3 DNA reads TGTGCCAGCTCTACCGGGACAGGGGGTGGTTCACCCCTCCACTTT.

The rearrangement joins TRBV6-1 to TRBJ1-5; D is uncertain. Per the germline V gene, CDR1 is MNHNS and CDR2 is SASEGT. The V end was cut by 7 bases, the J end by 0 bases, with 10 bases between. The CDR3 is 14 residues long. The CDR3 nucleotides are TGTGCCAGCACTATGGTTTATAGCAATCAGCCCCAGCATTTT. This sequence encodes CASTMVYSNQPQHF.

This chain joins TRBV9 and TRBJ2-2, with 8 bases fitting TRBD1. Losses at the gene ends were 1 base for V and 6 bases for J; bases not matched to a gene: 5. The CDR3 length is 15 residues. Looked up from germline, CDR1 is SGDLS and CDR2 is YYNGEE. As DNA, the CDR3 is TGTGCCAGCAGCGTACAGGGGGCGAAGCCCGGGGAGCTGTTTTTT. Translation: CASSVQGAKPGELFF.

The chain couples TRBV29-1 to TRBJ2-7; possible D gene TRBD1, 6 bases. Germline V gives CDR1 SQVTM, CDR2 ANQGSEA. The V and J ends lost 5 bases and 2 bases respectively, with 10 bases between them. The CDR3 is made up of 12 amino acids. The CDR3 is CSVPTGPYEQYF. The CDR3 DNA sequence: TGCAGCGTTCCCACAGGGCCCTACGAGCAGTACTTC.

V gene TRBV5-4 combines with J gene TRBJ1-1; TRBD1 matches at 11 bases. From germline, CDR1 is SGHNT and CDR2 YYREEE (reference sequence). The junction had 5 bases not matched to a gene; V was cut back by 4 bases and J by 3 bases. The CDR3 runs 15 residues. CDR3 amino acids: CASSGPGQGDTEAFF. The CDR3, as DNA: TGTGCCAGCAGCGGACCGGGACAGGGGGACACTGAAGCTTTCTTT.

The chain carries TRBV9 and TRBJ1-6, with D possibly TRBD1 on 6 matching bases. Germline V gene lookup returns CDR1 SGDLS and CDR2 YYNGEE. The CDR3 runs to 16 residues. The V end lost 3 bases, the J end lost 7 bases, and 17 bases lay between the germline ends. The CDR3 DNA sequence: TGTGCCAGCAGCGCGAACGCAGGGGTAGTAAATTCACCCCTCCACTTT. Translating it yields CASSANAGVVNSPLHF.